The source of this TCR beta chain is a study of beta chain features in type 1 diabetes. Study background: In all, some 110 million sorted cells from all samples were analyzed.

V lost 7 bases and J lost 0, with 14 bases in between. CDR3 length equals 15 residues. CDR1 and CDR2 from the germline V gene are LNHDA and SQIVND (reference sequence). Whole-study findings and limits: Shorter TCRB CDR3s, moderately but significantly so, marked every one of the four CD4+ subsets in Type 1 diabetes patients.

This clone was counted between two and nine times. Its antigen is unknown. The isolated RNA, all of it, was reverse transcribed, so expressed TCRB transcripts were what got sequenced. Only in-frame clones appear in the TCRdb table, and some are missing; sequencing was by immunoSEQ multiplex PCR. The sample includes some 360,000 clones, around 10% of them seen just once. The sequenced sample consisted of central memory CD4+ T cells from blood. This TCR was recovered from a man aged 30-40 years with type 1 diabetes. This chain connects TRBV19 to TRBJ2-3; D remains unclear. The CDR3 nucleotides read TGTGCCAGTAAGGGCCGGAGATCCAGCACAGATACGCAGTATTTT. As protein: CASKGRRSSTDTQYF.